A single sample is the source of the 4 T cell receptor beta chains below, sequenced in a study of beta chain features in type 1 diabetes. Every isolated RNA sample was fully reverse transcribed, so sequencing captured expressed TCRB transcripts. Sequenced by immunoSEQ multiplex PCR; TCRdb stores in-frame clones only, minus some. This table has a few hundred thousand clones, approximately 14% appearing once. Material for sequencing was naive CD4+ T cells from blood. These TCRs come from a young man in good health.

This clone was counted a few times. The V gene is TRBV19, the J gene TRBJ1-5; D is undetermined. Germline loops: CDR1 LNHDA, CDR2 SQIVND (reference sequence). CDR3 size: 13 residues. The V gene lost 6 bases and the J gene lost 2 bases, with 8 bases spanning the gap. The CDR3 spells CASSVSGNQPQHF. CDR3 nucleotides: TGTGCCAGTAGCGTATCGGGCAATCAGCCCCAGCATTTT.

This chain connects TRBV27 to TRBJ2-1; 7 bases align to TRBD2. The CDR3 is made up of 14 amino acids. The ends lost 4 bases at V and 8 bases at J; junction bases unmatched: 8. Per the germline V gene, CDR1 is MNHEY and CDR2 is SMNVEV (reference sequence). CDR3 amino acids: CASSSPGGRDEQFF. Here the CDR3 DNA reads TGTGCCAGCAGTTCTCCGGGGGGACGGGATGAGCAGTTCTTC.

For the CDR3, the DNA is TGTGCCTGGAGTCCTTGGGGACAGGGGGTGACTAATGAAAAACTGTTTTTT. It translates to CAWSPWGQGVTNEKLFF. V and J are TRBV30 and TRBJ1-4, with 11 positions matching TRBD1. This CDR3 region has 17 residues. Germline V CDR1 and CDR2: GTSNPN, SVGIG (reference sequence). Trimming removed 2 bases from V and 2 bases from J; junction bases left unmatched: 7.

The rearrangement uses TRBV4-3 and TRBJ2-7; tentatively, D is TRBD1 or TRBD2 (5 bases each). The V and J ends lost 3 bases and 0 bases respectively, with 15 bases between them. The CDR3 runs 16 residues. Germline CDR1 is LGHNA and CDR2 is YSLEER. CDR3 nucleotides: TGCGCCAGCAGCCATTCCCCCCGGGACGGCTCCTACGAGCAGTACTTC. Protein product: CASSHSPRDGSYEQYF.